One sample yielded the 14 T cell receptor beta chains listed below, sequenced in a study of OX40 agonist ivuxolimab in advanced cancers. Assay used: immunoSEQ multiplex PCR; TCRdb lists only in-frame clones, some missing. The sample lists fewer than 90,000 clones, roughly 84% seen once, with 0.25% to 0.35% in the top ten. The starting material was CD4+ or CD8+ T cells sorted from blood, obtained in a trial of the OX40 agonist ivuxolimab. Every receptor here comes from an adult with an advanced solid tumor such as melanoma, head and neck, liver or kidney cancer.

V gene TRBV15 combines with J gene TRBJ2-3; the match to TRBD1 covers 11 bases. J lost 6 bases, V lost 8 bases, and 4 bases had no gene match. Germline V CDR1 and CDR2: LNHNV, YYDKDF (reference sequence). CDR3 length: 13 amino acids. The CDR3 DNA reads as TGTGCCACCGGGACAGGGGGTCGGGATACGCAGTATTTT. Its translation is CATGTGGRDTQYF.

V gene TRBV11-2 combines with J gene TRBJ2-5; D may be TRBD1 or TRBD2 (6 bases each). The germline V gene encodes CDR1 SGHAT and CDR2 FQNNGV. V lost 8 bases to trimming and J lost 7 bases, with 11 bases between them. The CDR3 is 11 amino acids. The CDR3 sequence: CASGEGGTQYF. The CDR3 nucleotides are TGTGCCAGCGGCGAGGGGGGGACCCAGTACTTC.

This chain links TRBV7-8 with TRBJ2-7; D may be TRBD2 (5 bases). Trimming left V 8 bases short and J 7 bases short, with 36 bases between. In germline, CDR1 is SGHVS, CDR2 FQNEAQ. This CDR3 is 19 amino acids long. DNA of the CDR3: TGTGCCAGCGGCCACGTTTCAACACTATTGATTGGTTCAAGCGGAGAGCAGTACTTC. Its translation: CASGHVSTLLIGSSGEQYF.

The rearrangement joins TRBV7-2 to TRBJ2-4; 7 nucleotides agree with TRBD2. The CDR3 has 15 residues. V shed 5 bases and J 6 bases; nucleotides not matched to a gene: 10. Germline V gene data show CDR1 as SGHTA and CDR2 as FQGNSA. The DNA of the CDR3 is TGTGCCAGCAGCCCGGGGCGGCGGGGGATAAACATTCAGTACTTC. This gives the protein CASSPGRRGINIQYF.

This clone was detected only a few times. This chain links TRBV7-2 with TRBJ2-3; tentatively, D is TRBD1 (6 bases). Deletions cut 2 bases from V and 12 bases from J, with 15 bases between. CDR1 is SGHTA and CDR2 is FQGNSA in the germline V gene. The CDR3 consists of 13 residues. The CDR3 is CASSLTLLDSQYF. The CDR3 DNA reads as TGTGCCAGCAGCTTAACGCTTCTGGACAGCCAGTATTTT.

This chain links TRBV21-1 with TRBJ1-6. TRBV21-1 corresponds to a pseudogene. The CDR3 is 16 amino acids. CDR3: CASSQGALGIPSPLHF. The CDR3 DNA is TGTGCCAGCAGCCAAGGGGCTCTAGGGATCCCTTCACCCCTCCACTTT.

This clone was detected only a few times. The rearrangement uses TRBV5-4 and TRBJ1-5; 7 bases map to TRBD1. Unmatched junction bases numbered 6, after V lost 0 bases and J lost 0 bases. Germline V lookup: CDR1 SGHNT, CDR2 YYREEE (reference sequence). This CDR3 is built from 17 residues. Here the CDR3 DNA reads TGTGCCAGCAGCTTGGCAGCTCGACAGGGTAGCAATCAGCCCCAGCATTTT. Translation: CASSLAARQGSNQPQHF.

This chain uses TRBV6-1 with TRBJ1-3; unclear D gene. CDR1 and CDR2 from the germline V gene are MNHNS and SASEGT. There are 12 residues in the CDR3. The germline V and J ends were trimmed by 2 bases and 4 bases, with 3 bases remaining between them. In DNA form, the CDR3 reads TGTGCCAGCAGTGAAAGCGGAAACACCATATATTTT. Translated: CASSESGNTIYF.

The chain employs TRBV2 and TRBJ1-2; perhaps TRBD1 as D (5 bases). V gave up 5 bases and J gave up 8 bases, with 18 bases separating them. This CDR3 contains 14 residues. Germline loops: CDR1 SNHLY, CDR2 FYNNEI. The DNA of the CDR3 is TGTGCCAGCAGTCTGGGGCAGGGCTCCCAAGGCTACACCTTC. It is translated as CASSLGQGSQGYTF.

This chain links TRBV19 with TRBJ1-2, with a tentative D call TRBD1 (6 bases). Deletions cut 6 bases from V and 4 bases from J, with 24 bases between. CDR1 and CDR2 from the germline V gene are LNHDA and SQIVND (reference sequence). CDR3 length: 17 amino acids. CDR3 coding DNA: TGTGCCAGTAGCCGCGCCTCCCTCCGGGGGGCGCCCTATGGCTACACCTTC. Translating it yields CASSRASLRGAPYGYTF. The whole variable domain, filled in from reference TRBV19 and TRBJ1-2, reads DGGITQSPKYLFRKEGQNVTLSCEQNLNHDAMYWYRQDPGQGLRLIYYSQIVNDFQKGDIAEGYSVSREKKESFPLTVTSAQKNPTAFYLCASSRASLRGAPYGYTFGSGTRLTVV.

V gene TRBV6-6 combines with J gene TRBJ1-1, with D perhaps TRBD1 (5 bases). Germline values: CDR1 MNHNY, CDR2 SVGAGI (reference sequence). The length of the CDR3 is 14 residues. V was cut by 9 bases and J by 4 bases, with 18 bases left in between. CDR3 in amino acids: CASSGHTGGTEAFF. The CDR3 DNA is TGTGCCAGTTCCGGGCACACTGGGGGCACTGAAGCTTTCTTT.

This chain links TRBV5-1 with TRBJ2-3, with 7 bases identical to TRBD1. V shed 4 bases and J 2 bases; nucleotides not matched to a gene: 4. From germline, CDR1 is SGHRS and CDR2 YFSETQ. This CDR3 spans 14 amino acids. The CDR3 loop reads CASSAGTATDTQYF. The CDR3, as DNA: TGCGCCAGCAGCGCCGGGACAGCCACAGATACGCAGTATTTT.

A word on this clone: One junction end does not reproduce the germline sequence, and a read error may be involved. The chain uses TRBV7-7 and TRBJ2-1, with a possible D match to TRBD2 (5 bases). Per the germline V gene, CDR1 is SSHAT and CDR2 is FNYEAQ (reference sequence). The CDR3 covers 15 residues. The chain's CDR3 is CASSQLGSSYNEQFF. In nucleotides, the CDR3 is TGTGCTAGCAGCCAACTAGGGAGCTCCTACAATGAGCAGTTCTTC.

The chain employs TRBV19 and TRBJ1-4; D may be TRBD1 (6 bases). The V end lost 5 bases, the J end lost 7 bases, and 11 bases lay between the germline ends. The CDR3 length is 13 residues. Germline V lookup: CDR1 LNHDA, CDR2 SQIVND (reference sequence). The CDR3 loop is CASSGGRGEKLFF. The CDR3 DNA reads TGTGCCAGTAGTGGGGGGCGCGGTGAAAAACTGTTTTTT. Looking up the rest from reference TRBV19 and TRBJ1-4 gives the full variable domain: DGGITQSPKYLFRKEGQNVTLSCEQNLNHDAMYWYRQDPGQGLRLIYYSQIVNDFQKGDIAEGYSVSREKKESFPLTVTSAQKNPTAFYLCASSGGRGEKLFFGSGTQLSVL.